This T cell receptor beta chain was documented in a study of cytomegalovirus exposure and HLA in healthy donors. Researchers ran the PCR with 60 Vbeta and 13 Jbeta primers. TCRdb keeps only in-frame clones here, not all; method: immunoSEQ multiplex PCR. Here the sample spans about 140,000 clones, roughly three quarters being singletons. Those who donated were healthy bone marrow donors. About this clone: The antigen is undetermined. At one end the junction does not follow the germline gene, possibly because of a read error.

Notes on the study in general: There were 150 or so TCR beta chains listed as cytomegalovirus-associated. TCR beta V- and J-gene trimming was later associated with a missense DCLRE1C variant. As was reported, the classifier diagnosed cytomegalovirus status with high specificity and sensitivity.

From germline, CDR1 is SSHAT and CDR2 FNYEAQ (reference sequence). This CDR3 comprises 15 residues. The origin of this receptor is a woman younger than 45 in good health and CMV-seronegative. The V gene is TRBV7-7, the J gene TRBJ2-7; TRBD2 matches at 10 bases. The sample was PBMCs. As DNA, the CDR3 is TGTGCTAGCAGCCCGGGACTAGCGAAGTCCTACGAGCAGTACTTC. Protein sequence: CASSPGLAKSYEQYF.